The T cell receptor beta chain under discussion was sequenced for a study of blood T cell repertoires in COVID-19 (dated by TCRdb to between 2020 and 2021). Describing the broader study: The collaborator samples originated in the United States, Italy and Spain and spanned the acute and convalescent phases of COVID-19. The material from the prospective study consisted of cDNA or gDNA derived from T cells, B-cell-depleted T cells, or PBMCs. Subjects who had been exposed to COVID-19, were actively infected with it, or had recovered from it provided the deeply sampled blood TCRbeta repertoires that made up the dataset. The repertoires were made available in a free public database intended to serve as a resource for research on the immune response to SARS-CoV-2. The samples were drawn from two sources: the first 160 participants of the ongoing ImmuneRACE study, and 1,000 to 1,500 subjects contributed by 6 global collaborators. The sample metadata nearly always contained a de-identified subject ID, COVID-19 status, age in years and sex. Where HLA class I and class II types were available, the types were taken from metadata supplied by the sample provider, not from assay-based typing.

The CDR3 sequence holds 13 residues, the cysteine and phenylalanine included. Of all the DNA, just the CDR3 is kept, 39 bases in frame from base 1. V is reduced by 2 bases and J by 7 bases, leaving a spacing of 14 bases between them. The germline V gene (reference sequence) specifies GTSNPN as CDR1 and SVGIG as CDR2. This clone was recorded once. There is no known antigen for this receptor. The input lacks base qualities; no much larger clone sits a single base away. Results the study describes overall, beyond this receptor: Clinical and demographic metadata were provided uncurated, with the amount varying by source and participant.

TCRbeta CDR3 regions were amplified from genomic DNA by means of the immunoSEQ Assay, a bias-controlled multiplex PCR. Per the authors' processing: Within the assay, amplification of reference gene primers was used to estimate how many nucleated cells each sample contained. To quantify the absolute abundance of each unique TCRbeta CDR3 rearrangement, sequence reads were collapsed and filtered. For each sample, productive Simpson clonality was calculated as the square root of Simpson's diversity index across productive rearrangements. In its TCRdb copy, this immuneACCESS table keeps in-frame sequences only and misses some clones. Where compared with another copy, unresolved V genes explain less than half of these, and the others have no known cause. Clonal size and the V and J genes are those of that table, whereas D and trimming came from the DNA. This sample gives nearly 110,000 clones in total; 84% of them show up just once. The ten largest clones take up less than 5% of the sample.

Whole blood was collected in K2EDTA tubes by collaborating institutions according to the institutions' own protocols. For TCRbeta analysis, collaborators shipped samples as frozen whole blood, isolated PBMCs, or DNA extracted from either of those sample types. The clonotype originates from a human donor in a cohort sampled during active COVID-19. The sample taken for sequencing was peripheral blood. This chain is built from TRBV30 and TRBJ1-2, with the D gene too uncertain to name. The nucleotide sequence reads TGTGCCTGGAGTCCAGATCATAGCAGTGGCTACACCTTC. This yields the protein CAWSPDHSSGYTF.